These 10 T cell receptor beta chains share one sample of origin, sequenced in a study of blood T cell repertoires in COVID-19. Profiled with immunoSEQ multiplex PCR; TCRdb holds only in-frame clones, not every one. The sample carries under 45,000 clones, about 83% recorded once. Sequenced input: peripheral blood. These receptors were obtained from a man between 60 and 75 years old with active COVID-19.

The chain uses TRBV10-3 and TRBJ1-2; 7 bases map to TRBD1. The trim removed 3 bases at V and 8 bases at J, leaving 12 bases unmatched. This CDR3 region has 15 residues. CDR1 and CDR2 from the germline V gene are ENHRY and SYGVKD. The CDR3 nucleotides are TGTGCCATCAGTGACACAAGCGACAGGGCAGGCGGCTACACCTTC. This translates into CAISDTSDRAGGYTF.

CDR3 bases: TGCGCCAGCAGCCAAGAGGGCAGGGGAGGGAATGAGCAGTTCTTC. It codes for CASSQEGRGGNEQFF. The genes are TRBV4-3 and TRBJ2-1; possibly TRBD2 for D (7 bases). The V and J ends lost 0 bases and 7 bases respectively, with 13 bases between them. The CDR3 spans 15 residues. Germline V gene sequence: CDR1 LGHNA, CDR2 YSLEER.

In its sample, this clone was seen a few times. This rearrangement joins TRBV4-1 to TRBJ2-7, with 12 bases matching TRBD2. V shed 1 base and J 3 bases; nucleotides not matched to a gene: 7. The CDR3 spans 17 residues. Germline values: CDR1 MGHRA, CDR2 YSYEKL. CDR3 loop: CASSQATTSGGLYEQYF. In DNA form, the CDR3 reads TGCGCCAGCAGCCAAGCCACGACTAGCGGGGGCCTCTACGAGCAGTACTTC.

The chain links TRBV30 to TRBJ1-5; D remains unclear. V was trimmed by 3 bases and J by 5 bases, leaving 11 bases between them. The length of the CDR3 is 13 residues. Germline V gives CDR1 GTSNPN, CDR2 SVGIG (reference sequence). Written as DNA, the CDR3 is TGTGCCTGGAGCCGCTTCCAGGATCAGCCCCAGCATTTT. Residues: CAWSRFQDQPQHF. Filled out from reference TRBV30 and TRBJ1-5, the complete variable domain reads SQTIHQWPATLVQPVGSPLSLECTVEGTSNPNLYWYRQAAGRGLQLLFYSVGIGQISSEVPQNLSASRPQDRQFILSSKKLLLSDSGFYLCAWSRFQDQPQHFGDGTRLSIL.

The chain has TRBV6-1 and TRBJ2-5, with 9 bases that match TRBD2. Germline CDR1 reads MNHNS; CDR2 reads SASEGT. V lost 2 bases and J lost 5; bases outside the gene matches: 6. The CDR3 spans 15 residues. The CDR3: CASSERAGGAETQYF. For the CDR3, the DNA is TGTGCCAGCAGTGAACGGGCGGGAGGGGCTGAGACCCAGTACTTC.

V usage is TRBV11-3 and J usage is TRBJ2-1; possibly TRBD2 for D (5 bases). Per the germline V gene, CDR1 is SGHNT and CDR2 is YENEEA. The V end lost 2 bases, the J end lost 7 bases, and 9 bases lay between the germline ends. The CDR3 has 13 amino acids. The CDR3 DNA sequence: TGTGCCAGCAGCTTAATTTCGGGGAATGAGCAGTTCTTC. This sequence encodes CASSLISGNEQFF.

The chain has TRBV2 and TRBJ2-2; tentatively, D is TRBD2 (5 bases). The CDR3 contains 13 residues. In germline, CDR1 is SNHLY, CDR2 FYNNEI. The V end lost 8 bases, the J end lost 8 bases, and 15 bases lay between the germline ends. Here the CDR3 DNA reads TGTGCCAGCCGACTATCTCGCAATGGGGAGCTGTTTTTT. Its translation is CASRLSRNGELFF.

The CDR3 coding sequence is TGCGCCAGCAGCTTGCAGGCTAGCGGGGGTACCGGGGAGCTGTTTTTT. It translates to CASSLQASGGTGELFF. The chain uses TRBV5-1 and TRBJ2-2; TRBD2 aligns across 10 bases. The CDR3 is made up of 16 amino acids. Germline trimming cut 1 base from V and 5 bases from J; bases unmatched to any gene: 5. Germline CDR1 SGHRS, CDR2 YFSETQ.

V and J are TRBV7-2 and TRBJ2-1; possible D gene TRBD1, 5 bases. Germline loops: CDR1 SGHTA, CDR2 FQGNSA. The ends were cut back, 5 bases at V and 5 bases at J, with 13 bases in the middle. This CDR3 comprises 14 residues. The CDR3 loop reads CASSPGFGNNEQFF. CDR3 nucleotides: TGTGCCAGCAGCCCAGGGTTCGGAAACAATGAGCAGTTCTTC. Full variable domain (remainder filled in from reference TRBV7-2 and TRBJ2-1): GAGVSQSPSNKVTEKGKDVELRCDPISGHTALYWYRQSLGQGLEFLIYFQGNSAPDKSGLPSDRFSAERTGGSVSTLTIQRTQQEDSAVYLCASSPGFGNNEQFFGPGTRLTVL.

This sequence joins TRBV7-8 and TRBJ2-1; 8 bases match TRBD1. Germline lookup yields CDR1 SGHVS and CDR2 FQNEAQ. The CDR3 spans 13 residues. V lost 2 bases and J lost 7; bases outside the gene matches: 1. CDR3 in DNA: TGTGCCAGCAGCTTAACAGGGGGGAATGAGCAGTTCTTC. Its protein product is CASSLTGGNEQFF.